This TCR beta chain was recorded in a study of blood T cell repertoires in COVID-19 (dated by TCRdb to about 2020). Study-level background: The collaborator samples originated in the United States, Italy and Spain and spanned the acute and convalescent phases of COVID-19. The prospective study material was composed of cDNA or gDNA derived from T cells, B-cell-depleted T cells, or PBMCs. Subjects who had been exposed to COVID-19, were actively infected with it, or had recovered from it provided the deeply sampled blood TCRbeta repertoires that made up the dataset. A freely available public database, intended as a resource for researchers studying the immune response to SARS-CoV-2, is where the repertoires were released. The samples were drawn from the first 160 participants of the ongoing ImmuneRACE study and from some 1,300 subjects provided by 6 global collaborators. The sample metadata nearly always contained a de-identified subject ID, COVID-19 status, age in years and sex. Where HLA class I and class II types were available, the types were taken from metadata supplied by the sample provider, not from assay-based typing. What the research found in general, with its limitations: The quantity of clinical and demographic metadata differed by source and by participant and was supplied without curation.

Trimming leaves V shorter by 4 bases and J shorter by 1 base, with the junction holding 10 bases beyond the gene matches. From cysteine to phenylalanine, the CDR3 is 16 amino acids long. The CDR3 DNA has 48 bases and is translated from base 1. Taken from the germline V gene, the CDR1 and CDR2 loops are SGHRS and YFSETQ. Of note for this clone: It has no known antigen specificity. It has no much larger one-base neighbor in the sample; base qualities were not kept.

The immunoSEQ Assay, a bias-controlled multiplex PCR, was used to amplify TCRbeta CDR3 regions from genomic DNA. On the authors' methods: Nucleated cell counts per sample were estimated from amplification of reference gene primers within the assay. To quantify the absolute abundance of each unique TCRbeta CDR3 rearrangement, sequence reads were collapsed and filtered. For each sample, productive Simpson clonality was calculated as the square root of Simpson's diversity index over productive rearrangements. Held by TCRdb, this immuneACCESS table contains in-frame sequences only and omits some clones. Under half of the omission traces to an unresolved V gene where checked; the cause of the rest is unknown. The V and J calls and the clone size are those of that table, but D and trimming were determined from the DNA. The sample has about 280,000 clones on record, about nine tenths of them singletons. About 3% of the sample rests with the top ten.

Whole blood was collected in K2EDTA tubes by collaborating institutions according to the institutions' own protocols. For TCRbeta analysis, collaborator samples were shipped as frozen whole blood, as isolated PBMCs, or as DNA extracted from either sample type. The clonotype originates from a woman younger than 45 with active or convalescent COVID-19. Rearrangement joined TRBV5-1 to TRBJ2-5, and 7 junction bases match TRBD2. The sequenced material came from peripheral blood. The CDR3 protein: CASSGTGWGGQETQYF. In nucleotide form, the sequence is TGCGCCAGCAGCGGCACCGGTTGGGGGGGCCAAGAGACCCAGTACTTC. Reference TRBV5-1 and TRBJ2-5 genes cover what lies past the CDR3, so the full variable domain is KAGVTQTPRYLIKTRGQQVTLSCSPISGHRSVSWYQQTPGQGLQFLFEYFSETQRNKGNFPGRFSGRQFSNSRSEMNVSTLELGDSALYLCASSGTGWGGQETQYFGPGTRLLVL.